The present T cell receptor beta chain was sequenced within a study of blood T cells in healthy people across ages. There are a few counts of this clonotype. The antigen remains undetermined. With a J-beta primer mix and a sample-barcoded 5' primer, a second PCR ran about 7 to 12 cycles. A template-switch adaptor with 12 random nucleotides tagged each cDNA molecule. MiXCR, run by TCRdb on the 5' RACE reads, gives a single entry per CDR3 protein. This repertoire shows about 1.5 million distinct CDR3 sequences, 42% found once; its top ten account for 7.9%. Study-wide points: There was no known CMV status for donors, so expanded clonotype changes were possibly confounded.

The CDR3 runs 14 residues. Germline V gene lookup returns CDR1 MDHEN and CDR2 SYDVKM. The V gene end was trimmed by 10 bases and the J gene end by 5 bases; junction bases not matched to a gene: 8. The study drew donors from healthy Caucasian individuals in Russia aged roughly 6 to 90. Isolation of PBMCs gave at least 6.5 million cells per sample. Sequenced sample: blood. This clonotype originated in a woman between 18 and 29 years old in good health. The rearrangement links TRBV28 to TRBJ2-1; 10 bases are shared with TRBD1. This chain's CDR3 is CAITTGGLNNEQFF. CDR3 sequence (DNA): TGTGCCATAACGACAGGGGGCTTAAACAATGAGCAGTTCTTC.